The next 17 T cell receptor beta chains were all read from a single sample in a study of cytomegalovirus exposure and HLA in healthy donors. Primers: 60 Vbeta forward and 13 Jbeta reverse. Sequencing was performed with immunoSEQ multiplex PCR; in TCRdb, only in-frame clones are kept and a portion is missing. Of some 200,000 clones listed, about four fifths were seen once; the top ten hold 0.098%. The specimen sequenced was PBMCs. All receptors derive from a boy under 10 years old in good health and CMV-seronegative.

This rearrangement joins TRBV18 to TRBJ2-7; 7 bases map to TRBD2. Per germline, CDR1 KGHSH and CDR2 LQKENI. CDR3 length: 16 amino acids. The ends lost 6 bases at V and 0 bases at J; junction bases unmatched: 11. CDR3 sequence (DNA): TGTGCCAGCTCCCCGGCGGGGAGGGAAGACTCCTACGAGCAGTACTTC. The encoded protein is CASSPAGREDSYEQYF.

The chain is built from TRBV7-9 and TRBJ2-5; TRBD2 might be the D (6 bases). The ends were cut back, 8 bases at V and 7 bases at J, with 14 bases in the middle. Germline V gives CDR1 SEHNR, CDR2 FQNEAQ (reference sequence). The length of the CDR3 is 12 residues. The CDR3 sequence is CASSGVEGTQYF. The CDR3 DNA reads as TGTGCCAGCTCGGGCGTGGAGGGGACCCAGTACTTC.

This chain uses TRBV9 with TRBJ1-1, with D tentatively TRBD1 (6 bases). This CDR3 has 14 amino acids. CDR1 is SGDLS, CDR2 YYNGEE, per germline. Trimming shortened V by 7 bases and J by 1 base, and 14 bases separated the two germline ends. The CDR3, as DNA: TGTGCCAGCCAACCAGGGGACACGAACACTGAAGCTTTCTTT. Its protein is CASQPGDTNTEAFF.

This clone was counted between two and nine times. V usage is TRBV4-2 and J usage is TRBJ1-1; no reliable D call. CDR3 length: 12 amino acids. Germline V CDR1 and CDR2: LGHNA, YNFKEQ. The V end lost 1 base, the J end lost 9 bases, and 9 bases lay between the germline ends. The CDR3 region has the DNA TGTGCCAGCAGCCAAGCGGGGTTGAAAGCTTTCTTT. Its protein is CASSQAGLKAFF.

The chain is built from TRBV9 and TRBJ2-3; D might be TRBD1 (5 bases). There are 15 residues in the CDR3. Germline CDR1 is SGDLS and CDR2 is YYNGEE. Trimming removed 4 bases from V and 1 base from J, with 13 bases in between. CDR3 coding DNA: TGTGCCAGCAGCCCAAGGGGATTAGGCACAGATACGCAGTATTTT. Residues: CASSPRGLGTDTQYF.

DNA for the CDR3: TGTGCCTGGGAACAGGGAAACTATGGCTACACCTTC. Amino acid sequence: CAWEQGNYGYTF. The chain has TRBV30 and TRBJ1-2; tentatively, D is TRBD1 (6 bases). Trimming cost V 5 bases and J 2 bases, with 9 bases left between them. Germline V gene lookup returns CDR1 GTSNPN and CDR2 SVGIG (reference sequence). CDR3 length: 12 amino acids. The variable domain in full, with the rest retrieved from reference TRBV30 and TRBJ1-2, is SQTIHQWPATLVQPVGSPLSLECTVEGTSNPNLYWYRQAAGRGLQLLFYSVGIGQISSEVPQNLSASRPQDRQFILSSKKLLLSDSGFYLCAWEQGNYGYTFGSGTRLTVV.

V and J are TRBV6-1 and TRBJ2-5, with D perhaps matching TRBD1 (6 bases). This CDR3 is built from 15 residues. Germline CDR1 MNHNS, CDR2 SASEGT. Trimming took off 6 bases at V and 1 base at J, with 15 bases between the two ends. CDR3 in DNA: TGTGCCAGCAGCTCAAGTACAGGGCCCCAAGAGACCCAGTACTTC. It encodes CASSSSTGPQETQYF.

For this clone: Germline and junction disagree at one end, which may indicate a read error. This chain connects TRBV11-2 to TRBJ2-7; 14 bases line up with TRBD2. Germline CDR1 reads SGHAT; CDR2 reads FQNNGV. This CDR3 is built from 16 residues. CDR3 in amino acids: CASSLVLTSGGAGVFF. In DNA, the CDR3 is TGTGCCAGCAGCTTAGTCCTGACTAGCGGGGGGGCCGGAGTTTTCTTC.

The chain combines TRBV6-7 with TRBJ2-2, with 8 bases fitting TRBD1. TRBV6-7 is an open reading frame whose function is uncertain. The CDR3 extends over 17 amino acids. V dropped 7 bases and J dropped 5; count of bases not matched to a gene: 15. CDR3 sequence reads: CASNYGQGACRTGELFF. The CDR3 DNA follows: TGTGCCAGCAACTACGGACAGGGAGCGTGTCGGACCGGGGAGCTGTTTTTT.

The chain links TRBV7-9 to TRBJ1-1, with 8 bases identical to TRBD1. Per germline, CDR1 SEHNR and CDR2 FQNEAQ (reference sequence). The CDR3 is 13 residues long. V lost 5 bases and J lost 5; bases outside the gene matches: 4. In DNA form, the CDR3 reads TGTGCCAGCAGCACAACAGGGGGGACTGAAGCTTTCTTT. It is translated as CASSTTGGTEAFF.

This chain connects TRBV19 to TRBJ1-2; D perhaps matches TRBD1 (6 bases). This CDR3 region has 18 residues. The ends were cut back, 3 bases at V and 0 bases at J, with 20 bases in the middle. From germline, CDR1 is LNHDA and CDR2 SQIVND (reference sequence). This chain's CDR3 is CASSIIPDRPITNYGYTF. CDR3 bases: TGTGCCAGTAGTATCATCCCGGACAGACCGATTACTAACTATGGCTACACCTTC.

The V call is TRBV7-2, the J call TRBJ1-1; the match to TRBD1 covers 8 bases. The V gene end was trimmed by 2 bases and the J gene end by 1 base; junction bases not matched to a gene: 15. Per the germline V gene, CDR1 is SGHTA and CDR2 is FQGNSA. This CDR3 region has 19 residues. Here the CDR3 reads CASSLYFGQGSSTNTEAFF. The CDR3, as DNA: TGTGCCAGCAGCTTATATTTTGGACAGGGTAGCTCCACGAACACTGAAGCTTTCTTT.

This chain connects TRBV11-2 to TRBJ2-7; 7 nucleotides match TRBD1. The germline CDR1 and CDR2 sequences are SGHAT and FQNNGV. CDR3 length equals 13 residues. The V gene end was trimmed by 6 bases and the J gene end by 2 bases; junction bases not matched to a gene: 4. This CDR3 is CASRPTGAYEQYF. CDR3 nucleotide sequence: TGTGCCAGCAGACCTACAGGGGCCTACGAGCAGTACTTC.

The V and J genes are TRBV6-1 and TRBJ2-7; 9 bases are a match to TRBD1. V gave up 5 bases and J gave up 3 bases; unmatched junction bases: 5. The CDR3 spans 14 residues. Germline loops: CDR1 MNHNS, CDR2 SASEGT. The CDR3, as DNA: TGTGCCAGCAGTAGGGGACAGGGTTTCTACGAGCAGTACTTC. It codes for CASSRGQGFYEQYF.

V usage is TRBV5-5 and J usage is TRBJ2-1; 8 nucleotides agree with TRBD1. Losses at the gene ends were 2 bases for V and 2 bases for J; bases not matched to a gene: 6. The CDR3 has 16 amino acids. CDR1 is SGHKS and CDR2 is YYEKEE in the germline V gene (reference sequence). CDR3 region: CASSFGRTGPYNEQFF. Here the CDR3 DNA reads TGTGCCAGCAGCTTTGGTCGGACAGGGCCCTACAATGAGCAGTTCTTC.

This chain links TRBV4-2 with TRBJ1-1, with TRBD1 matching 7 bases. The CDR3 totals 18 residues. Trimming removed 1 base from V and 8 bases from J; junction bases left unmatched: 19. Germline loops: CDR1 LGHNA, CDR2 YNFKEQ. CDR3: CASSQAVFGVGQQGEAFF. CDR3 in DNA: TGTGCCAGCAGCCAAGCGGTATTCGGTGTGGGACAGCAGGGGGAAGCTTTCTTT.

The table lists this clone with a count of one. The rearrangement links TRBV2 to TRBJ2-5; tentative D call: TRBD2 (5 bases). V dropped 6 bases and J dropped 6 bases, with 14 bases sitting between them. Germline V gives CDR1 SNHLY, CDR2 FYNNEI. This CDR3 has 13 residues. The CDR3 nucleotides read TGTGCCAGCAGGAGGAAACTAGATAAGACCCAGTACTTC. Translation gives CASRRKLDKTQYF.